One and the same sample provided the 17 T cell receptor beta chains below, sequenced in a study of T cell responses to AZD1222 COVID-19 vaccine. The data were produced by immunoSEQ multiplex PCR, yet TCRdb's version contains in-frame clones alone and is incomplete. The sample lists roughly 140,000 clones, 90% occurring once. Sample: peripheral blood, taken on day 0 of AZD1222 vaccination. These receptors originate from an adult in good health.

This rearrangement joins TRBV28 to TRBJ1-2; 8 bases match TRBD1. The CDR3 length is 15 residues. The V and J ends lost 4 bases and 1 base, in that order; junction bases with no gene match: 5. Germline V gene lookup returns CDR1 MDHEN and CDR2 SYDVKM. CDR3 amino acids: CASSSGTGLNYGYTF. The CDR3 DNA sequence: TGTGCCAGCAGTTCCGGGACAGGACTTAACTATGGCTACACCTTC.

The CDR3 loop is CASSVTEANEKLFF. The CDR3 region has the DNA TGTGCCAGCAGTGTGACAGAAGCTAATGAAAAACTGTTTTTT. The chain uses TRBV28 and TRBJ1-4; D is possibly TRBD1 (5 bases). The CDR3 spans 14 residues. Germline loops: CDR1 MDHEN, CDR2 SYDVKM. V lost 5 bases and J 3 bases, leaving 10 bases between the germline ends.

The rearrangement joins TRBV4-3 to TRBJ1-1, with TRBD1 identical over 11 bases. The CDR3 length is 15 residues. Germline lookup yields CDR1 LGHNA and CDR2 YSLEER. V shed 3 bases, J shed 4 bases, and the junction held 4 bases outside the gene matches. This chain's CDR3 is CASSQGQGVVTEAFF. The CDR3 nucleotides are TGCGCCAGCAGCCAGGGACAGGGGGTCGTCACTGAAGCTTTCTTT.

This sequence joins TRBV28 and TRBJ1-1, with no clear D. The CDR3 runs to 16 residues. Germline V gene sequence: CDR1 MDHEN, CDR2 SYDVKM. With 0 bases removed from V and 0 bases from J, the gap between germline ends came to 11 bases. CDR3 sequence reads: CASSLWVGTLNTEAFF. For the CDR3, the DNA is TGTGCCAGCAGTTTATGGGTAGGAACGCTGAACACTGAAGCTTTCTTT.

The count of this clone is one. The chain has TRBV5-6 and TRBJ2-1, with D perhaps TRBD1 or TRBD2 (5 bases each). From germline, CDR1 is SGHDT and CDR2 YYEEEE. The CDR3 loop spans 15 amino acids. V was pared by 0 bases and J by 6 bases, with 13 bases between. CDR3 sequence: CASSLVDRDANEQFF. Here the CDR3 DNA reads TGTGCCAGCAGCTTGGTCGACCGGGACGCCAATGAGCAGTTCTTC.

A word on this clone: The sample contains more than one DNA sequence encoding this CDR3. The rearrangement joins TRBV18 to TRBJ1-5, with D hard to call. This CDR3 region has 13 residues. Germline assignment: CDR1 KGHSH and CDR2 LQKENI. The V and J ends lost 2 bases and 4 bases respectively, with 6 bases between them. The CDR3 spells CASSPGENQPQHF. CDR3 sequence (DNA): TGTGCCAGCTCACCAGGGGAAAATCAGCCCCAGCATTTT.

This clone was seen a few times. The chain is built from TRBV14 and TRBJ1-2, with D unresolved. Trimming cost V 4 bases and J 3 bases, with 9 bases left between them. The CDR3 sequence is 13 residues long. Germline lookup yields CDR1 SGHDN and CDR2 FVKESK. CDR3: CASSRGSHYGYTF. CDR3 DNA sequence: TGTGCCAGCAGCCGCGGCAGTCACTATGGCTACACCTTC. Full variable domain (rest looked up from reference TRBV14 and TRBJ1-2): EAGVTQFPSHSVIEKGQTVTLRCDPISGHDNLYWYRRVMGKEIKFLLHFVKESKQDESGMPNNRFLAERTGGTYSTLKVQPAELEDSGVYFCASSRGSHYGYTFGSGTRLTVV.

V and J are TRBV6-5 and TRBJ1-1, with 9 nucleotides matching TRBD1. V was pared by 2 bases and J by 5 bases, with 3 bases of the junction left unmatched. The CDR3 spans 14 residues. CDR1 and CDR2 from the germline V gene are MNHEY and SVGAGI. Here the CDR3 DNA reads TGTGCCAGCAGTTACATGGACAGGGGTACTGAAGCTTTCTTT. This sequence encodes CASSYMDRGTEAFF.

The rearrangement links TRBV7-9 to TRBJ1-5; tentatively, D is TRBD1 (5 bases). Looked up from germline, CDR1 is SEHNR and CDR2 is FQNEAQ (reference sequence). The V gene lost 5 bases and the J gene lost 1 base, with 18 bases spanning the gap. The CDR3 is 17 amino acids. The CDR3 loop is CASSGPGRIGSNQPQHF. CDR3 bases: TGTGCCAGCAGCGGCCCGGGACGCATCGGGAGCAATCAGCCCCAGCATTTT.

This chain uses TRBV9 with TRBJ2-3; 14 positions match TRBD2. Trimming took 2 bases from V and 5 from J; bases not matched to a gene: 7. CDR3 size: 17 residues. CDR1 and CDR2 (germline): SGDLS, YYNGEE. CDR3 sequence: CASSVVAGTSGRDTQYF. CDR3 coding DNA: TGTGCCAGCAGCGTCGTAGCCGGGACTAGCGGGAGAGATACGCAGTATTTT.

This clone came up a few times. The DNA of the CDR3 is TGTGCCAGCAGCCCTACGACAGGGACGAACACCGGGGAGCTGTTTTTT. Residues: CASSPTTGTNTGELFF. V and J are TRBV7-6 and TRBJ2-2, with 7 nucleotides matching TRBD1. The ends lost 5 bases at V and 0 bases at J; junction bases unmatched: 6. In germline, CDR1 is SGHVS, CDR2 FNYEAQ. The CDR3 loop spans 16 amino acids.

This CDR3 is CASSLIERDHEQYF. CDR3 DNA: TGTGCCAGCAGCTTGATAGAGCGGGACCACGAGCAGTACTTC. The J gene is TRBJ2-7, the V gene TRBV5-4, with 7 bases identical to TRBD2. Germline CDR1 and CDR2: SGHNT and YYREEE (reference sequence). The trim removed 1 base at V and 5 bases at J, leaving 6 bases unmatched. This CDR3 region has 14 residues.

The rearrangement joins TRBV5-6 to TRBJ2-1; D gene unclear. V lost 0 bases to trimming and J lost 6 bases, with 16 bases between them. Germline-derived CDR1 and CDR2 are SGHDT and YYEEEE. There are 16 residues in the CDR3. Here the CDR3 reads CASSLEIIISGNEQFF. The CDR3 nucleotides read TGTGCCAGCAGCTTGGAAATAATTATTAGTGGCAATGAGCAGTTCTTC.

V usage is TRBV15 and J usage is TRBJ2-5; 13 positions agree with TRBD2. Losses at the gene ends were 1 base for V and 5 bases for J; bases not matched to a gene: 4. Germline V gene data show CDR1 as LNHNV and CDR2 as YYDKDF (reference sequence). The CDR3 has 16 residues. CDR3 DNA: TGTGCCACCAGCAGAGTTGGACTAGCGGGGGAGGAGACCCAGTACTTC. Translating gives CATSRVGLAGEETQYF. The full variable domain, rest sourced from reference TRBV15 and TRBJ2-5, is DAMVIQNPRYQVTQFGKPVTLSCSQTLNHNVMYWYQQKSSQAPKLLFHYYDKDFNNEADTPDNFQSRRPNTSFCFLDIRSPGLGDTAMYLCATSRVGLAGEETQYFGPGTRLLVL.

DNA of the CDR3: TGTGCCAGCTCACAATACCCGGGACAGGCCTACAATGAGCAGTTCTTC. Translating gives CASSQYPGQAYNEQFF. This chain links TRBV18 with TRBJ2-1; 8 bases are shared with TRBD1. The junction had 7 bases not matched to a gene; V was cut back by 4 bases and J by 2 bases. Germline CDR1 is KGHSH and CDR2 is LQKENI. This CDR3 is built from 16 residues.

This clone was recorded a few times. The chain recombines TRBV27 with TRBJ2-7, with TRBD2 matching 8 bases. V shed 1 base, J shed 2 bases, and the junction held 10 bases outside the gene matches. Germline values: CDR1 MNHEY, CDR2 SMNVEV (reference sequence). The CDR3 extends over 17 amino acids. As DNA, the CDR3 is TGTGCCAGCAGTTTATACCTCGAAGCGGGAGTTCCCTACGAGCAGTACTTC. As protein: CASSLYLEAGVPYEQYF.

V gene TRBV10-3 combines with J gene TRBJ1-2; D unresolved. Germline CDR1 and CDR2: ENHRY and SYGVKD. The CDR3 is 16 residues long. V lost 0 bases, J lost 4 bases, and 15 bases lay in between. CDR3 bases: TGTGCCATCAGTGAGTCCCCAGAGTGGAGTCCCTATGGCTACACCTTC. Its translation is CAISESPEWSPYGYTF.